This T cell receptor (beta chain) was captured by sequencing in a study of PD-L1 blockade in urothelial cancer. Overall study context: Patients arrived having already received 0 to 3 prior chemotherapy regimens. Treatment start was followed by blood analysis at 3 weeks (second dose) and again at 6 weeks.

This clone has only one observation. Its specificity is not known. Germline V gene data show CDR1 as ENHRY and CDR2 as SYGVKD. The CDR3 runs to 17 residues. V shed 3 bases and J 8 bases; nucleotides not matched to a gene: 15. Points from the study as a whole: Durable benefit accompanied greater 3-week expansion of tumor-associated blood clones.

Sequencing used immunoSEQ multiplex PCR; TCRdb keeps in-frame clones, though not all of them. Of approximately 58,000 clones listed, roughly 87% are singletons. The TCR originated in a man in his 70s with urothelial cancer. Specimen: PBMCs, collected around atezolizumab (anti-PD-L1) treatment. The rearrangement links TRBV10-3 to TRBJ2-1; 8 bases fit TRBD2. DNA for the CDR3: TGTGCCATCAGTGATTCTAGCGGGCCCAGCCTGGGCGATGAGCAGTTCTTC. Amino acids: CAISDSSGPSLGDEQFF.